These 25 T cell receptor beta chains came from one sample sequenced in a study of T-cell memory formation after mild COVID-19. TCRdb reprocessed the 5' RACE reads with MiXCR, giving one entry per CDR3 protein. The table lists under 200,000 distinct CDR3 sequences, approximately 13% of them singletons. The sequenced sample was PBMCs or a T cell subset sorted from them (not recorded which). The receptors were sampled from a man in his late teens or twenties who had mild COVID-19 (a few samples of this study predate the infection). Cell type and time point are not known.

This clonotype was seen a handful of times. The DNA for the CDR3 is TGTGCCAGCAGCCCTAGCGGGGGGGCCATCAGCAGCAATGAGCAGTTCTTC. It yields the protein CASSPSGGAISSNEQFF. The V call is TRBV7-6, the J call TRBJ2-1, with TRBD2 identical over 12 bases. The V segment lost 5 bases and the J segment 6 bases; nucleotides outside the gene matches: 11. Germline V gene data show CDR1 as SGHVS and CDR2 as FNYEAQ. The CDR3 length is 17 residues. Variable domain in full (rest from reference TRBV7-6 and TRBJ2-1): GAGVSQSPRYKVTKRGQDVALRCDPISGHVSLYWYRQALGQGPEFLTYFNYEAQQDKSGLPNDRFSAERPEGSISTLTIQRTEQRDSAMYRCASSPSGGAISSNEQFFGPGTRLTVL.

In its sample, this clonotype was seen a few times. The chain uses TRBV5-5 and TRBJ1-4; no reliable D call. The CDR3 totals 14 residues. Deletions cut 1 base from V and 7 bases from J, with 11 bases between. In germline, CDR1 is SGHKS, CDR2 YYEKEE (reference sequence). The CDR3 is CASSLLSDGEKLFF. As DNA, the CDR3 is TGTGCCAGCAGCTTGCTTTCGGACGGTGAAAAACTGTTTTTT.

This clonotype was observed a handful of times. The rearrangement uses TRBV5-1 and TRBJ2-1; 9 bases match TRBD2. Germline V gene lookup returns CDR1 SGHRS and CDR2 YFSETQ. With 3 bases clipped from V and 0 bases from J, the junction kept 1 base outside the gene matches. This CDR3 is 15 amino acids long. This CDR3 is CASSWRGGSYNEQFF. Here the CDR3 DNA reads TGCGCCAGCAGCTGGCGGGGGGGCTCCTACAATGAGCAGTTCTTC.

The rearrangement uses TRBV2 and TRBJ2-7; 8 bases map to TRBD1. Germline CDR1 reads SNHLY; CDR2 reads FYNNEI. This CDR3 contains 14 residues. J was trimmed by 6 bases and V by 4 bases; bases with no gene match: 8. The CDR3 here is CASSARAGGLEQYF. CDR3 DNA sequence: TGTGCCAGCAGTGCTCGGGCAGGGGGCCTCGAGCAGTACTTC.

This clonotype was observed many times. The rearrangement joins TRBV5-1 to TRBJ2-7; D perhaps matches TRBD1 (5 bases). Germline V gives CDR1 SGHRS, CDR2 YFSETQ. V gave up 0 bases and J gave up 1 base, with 8 bases separating them. CDR3 size: 14 residues. The CDR3 loop reads CASSLVPGSYEQYF. In DNA, the CDR3 is TGCGCCAGCAGCTTGGTGCCAGGGTCCTACGAGCAGTACTTC. Together with reference TRBV5-1 and TRBJ2-7, the CDR3 gives the full variable domain: KAGVTQTPRYLIKTRGQQVTLSCSPISGHRSVSWYQQTPGQGLQFLFEYFSETQRNKGNFPGRFSGRQFSNSRSEMNVSTLELGDSALYLCASSLVPGSYEQYFGPGTRLTVT.

This clonotype has more than one count but fewer than ten. V and J are TRBV5-1 and TRBJ1-2; TRBD1 is a possible D gene (5 bases). Germline CDR1 SGHRS, CDR2 YFSETQ. CDR3 size: 15 residues. Trimming left V 4 bases short and J 4 bases short, with 17 bases between. The CDR3 DNA sequence: TGCGCCAGCAGCATTGACACAGGACGGGGCTATGGCTACACCTTC. Protein product: CASSIDTGRGYGYTF.

V is TRBV4-3 and J is TRBJ2-3, with no clear D. The CDR3 contains 14 residues. In germline, CDR1 is LGHNA, CDR2 YSLEER. V dropped 0 bases and J dropped 8 bases, with 12 bases sitting between them. The CDR3 is CASSQEHSVATQYF. In nucleotides, the CDR3 is TGCGCCAGCAGCCAAGAGCACAGCGTTGCTACGCAGTATTTT.

This chain links TRBV20-1 with TRBJ1-4; 11 bases fit TRBD1. The CDR3 is 15 residues long. Unmatched junction bases numbered 4, after V lost 0 bases and J lost 7 bases. In germline, CDR1 is DFQATT, CDR2 SNEGSKA (reference sequence). This CDR3 reads CSAREGTGGGEKLFF. CDR3 nucleotide sequence: TGCAGTGCTAGAGAGGGGACAGGGGGAGGTGAAAAACTGTTTTTT.

The chain has TRBV5-1 and TRBJ1-1; 9 nucleotides line up with TRBD1. In germline, CDR1 is SGHRS, CDR2 YFSETQ. The CDR3 extends over 11 amino acids. V was clipped by 4 bases and J by 11 bases; unmatched bases: 3. CDR3: CASSGDRAAFF. The CDR3 DNA sequence: TGCGCCAGCAGCGGGGACAGGGCGGCTTTCTTT.

This clonotype was counted many times. This chain joins TRBV5-1 and TRBJ2-1; the D is unclear. Germline CDR1 is SGHRS and CDR2 is YFSETQ. CDR3 length: 13 residues. V gave up 0 bases and J gave up 6 bases, with 7 bases separating them. The CDR3 region is CASSLADRNEQFF. As DNA, the CDR3 is TGCGCCAGCAGCTTGGCCGACCGCAATGAGCAGTTCTTC.

The chain links TRBV4-1 to TRBJ2-5; TRBD2 matches at 10 bases. Trimming removed 5 bases from V and 5 bases from J; junction bases left unmatched: 8. The CDR3 runs to 15 residues. In germline, CDR1 is MGHRA, CDR2 YSYEKL. Written as DNA, the CDR3 is TGCGCCAGCAGCTATCCAGCGGGGGGGCCGGAGACCCAGTACTTC. Protein product: CASSYPAGGPETQYF.

This clonotype was counted between two and nine times. CDR3 loop: CASSRTLARGPRNNEQFF. The CDR3 DNA sequence: TGCGCCAGCAGCCGAACACTTGCCCGGGGGCCGAGGAACAATGAGCAGTTCTTC. The J gene is TRBJ2-1, the V gene TRBV4-3; TRBD1 or TRBD2 may be the D gene (6 bases each). V was pared by 4 bases and J by 5 bases, with 24 bases between. Per the germline V gene, CDR1 is LGHNA and CDR2 is YSLEER. The CDR3 extends over 18 amino acids.

A single count supports this clonotype. This chain connects TRBV7-2 to TRBJ2-5, with 9 bases lining up with TRBD2. Germline CDR1 SGHTA, CDR2 FQGNSA. With V trimmed by 4 bases and J by 4 bases, 13 bases remained unmatched. This CDR3 has 17 amino acids. The CDR3 nucleotides are TGTGCCAGCAGCTCGAACCTGGGCGGGGGGGCCCGAGAGACCCAGTACTTC. Translating it yields CASSSNLGGGARETQYF.

The rearrangement uses TRBV5-1 and TRBJ2-2, with TRBD1 matching 8 bases. The germline gives CDR1 SGHRS, CDR2 YFSETQ. CDR3 length: 17 amino acids. V shed 6 bases and J 4 bases; nucleotides not matched to a gene: 14. The CDR3 region is CASTPFNGQGSTGELFF. The CDR3, as DNA: TGCGCCAGCACCCCCTTCAACGGACAGGGAAGCACCGGGGAGCTGTTTTTT.

This clonotype was observed a handful of times. This chain uses TRBV6-2 or TRBV6-3 with TRBJ1-2, with D perhaps matching TRBD1 (5 bases). The CDR3 covers 14 residues. Germline-derived CDR1 and CDR2 are MNHEY and SVGEGT. V lost 8 bases, J lost 7 bases, and 20 bases lay in between. The CDR3 DNA reads as TGTGCCAGCTGCGTATGGGGGGACCCTCGTGGCTACACCTTC. It codes for CASCVWGDPRGYTF.

In its sample, this clonotype was seen a few times. In DNA form, the CDR3 reads TGTGCCAGCAGTTTACTCCAGGGGGGGCAGTTCTTC. Translating it yields CASSLLQGGQFF. The V and J genes are TRBV28 and TRBJ2-1; TRBD1 is a possible D gene (7 bases). This CDR3 region has 12 residues. V lost 2 bases and J lost 12, with 11 bases in between. Germline values: CDR1 MDHEN, CDR2 SYDVKM.

This clonotype came up many times. The chain joins TRBV5-1 to TRBJ1-6; D is uncertain. V was trimmed by 1 base and J by 5 bases, leaving 10 bases between them. The CDR3 runs to 15 residues. Germline CDR1 SGHRS, CDR2 YFSETQ. Here the CDR3 DNA reads TGCGCCAGCAGCTTGCGGTCAGGCGATAATTCACCCCTCCACTTT. Amino acid sequence: CASSLRSGDNSPLHF.

Only a few counts were recorded for this clonotype. This rearrangement joins TRBV5-1 to TRBJ2-5; no clear D. The germline CDR1 and CDR2 sequences are SGHRS and YFSETQ. The V end lost 3 bases, the J end lost 5 bases, and 11 bases lay between the germline ends. The CDR3 consists of 13 residues. CDR3 protein: CASSSGPGETQYF. DNA of the CDR3: TGCGCCAGCAGCTCAGGACCCGGGGAGACCCAGTACTTC.

The chain uses TRBV2 and TRBJ1-6; TRBD1 matches at 10 bases. Per the germline V gene, CDR1 is SNHLY and CDR2 is FYNNEI. The J segment lost 14 bases and the V segment lost 4 bases, leaving 11 bases of the junction unmatched. This CDR3 has 15 amino acids. The CDR3 nucleotides are TGTGCCAGCAGTGGGACAGGGGGACCGGGGGTTACCCTCCACTTT. Protein: CASSGTGGPGVTLHF.

This chain's CDR3 is CASSGRDNSPLHF. CDR3 in DNA: TGTGCCAGCAGCGGCCGGGACAATTCACCCCTCCACTTT. The chain links TRBV7-8 to TRBJ1-6; D might be TRBD1 (5 bases). Per germline, CDR1 SGHVS and CDR2 FQNEAQ. The V gene lost 5 bases and the J gene lost 7 bases, with 9 bases spanning the gap. This CDR3 is 13 amino acids long.

This clonotype was picked up a small number of times. This rearrangement joins TRBV7-3 to TRBJ2-5, with 7 bases lining up with TRBD2. Per germline, CDR1 SGHTA and CDR2 FQGTGA. CDR3 length: 14 amino acids. The ends lost 5 bases at V and 3 bases at J; junction bases unmatched: 6. This CDR3 is CASSLTLAEETQYF. The CDR3 region has the DNA TGTGCCAGCAGCCTCACTCTAGCGGAAGAGACCCAGTACTTC.

On this clonotype itself: This could be a read error, since a much larger clone is one nucleotide away. The V gene is TRBV5-1, the J gene TRBJ2-1; D gene unclear. The CDR3 contains 14 residues. In germline, CDR1 is SGHRS, CDR2 YFSETQ. CDR3 loop: CGNLTDRRDNEQFF. The CDR3 DNA reads TGCGGCAACCTTACTGACCGGAGAGACAATGAGCAGTTCTTC. The full variable domain, rest sourced from reference TRBV5-1 and TRBJ2-1, is KAGVTQTPRYLIKTRGQQVTLSCSPISGHRSVSWYQQTPGQGLQFLFEYFSETQRNKGNFPGRFSGRQFSNSRSEMNVSTLELGDSALYLCGNLTDRRDNEQFFGPGTRLTVL.

The chain carries TRBV5-1 and TRBJ2-7, with D perhaps matching TRBD2 (6 bases). Trimming shortened V by 7 bases and J by 0 bases, and 20 bases separated the two germline ends. Per germline, CDR1 SGHRS and CDR2 YFSETQ. CDR3 size: 16 residues. CDR3 bases: TGCGCCAGCGGGATGGGACTGGGGGTGAGCTCCTACGAGCAGTACTTC. This encodes CASGMGLGVSSYEQYF.

The chain joins TRBV7-2 to TRBJ1-2, with 8 bases that match TRBD1. The CDR3 covers 16 residues. The V and J ends lost 6 bases and 5 bases, in that order; junction bases with no gene match: 14. Germline loops: CDR1 SGHTA, CDR2 FQGNSA. As DNA, the CDR3 is TGTGCCAGCAGTTATCGGACAGGGTCCCTTGGATATGGCTACACCTTC. This gives the protein CASSYRTGSLGYGYTF.

The chain links TRBV5-1 to TRBJ1-1; tentative D call: TRBD1 (6 bases). Trimming removed 0 bases at V and 3 bases at J, with 15 bases between. The CDR3 is 16 residues long. The germline CDR1 and CDR2 sequences are SGHRS and YFSETQ. CDR3 bases: TGCGCCAGCAGCTTGGGGGCAGGGGCTCGGGACACTGAAGCTTTCTTT. As protein: CASSLGAGARDTEAFF. Filled out from reference TRBV5-1 and TRBJ1-1, the complete variable domain reads KAGVTQTPRYLIKTRGQQVTLSCSPISGHRSVSWYQQTPGQGLQFLFEYFSETQRNKGNFPGRFSGRQFSNSRSEMNVSTLELGDSALYLCASSLGAGARDTEAFFGQGTRLTVV.